This T cell receptor beta chain was identified in a study of shared clonotypes between healthy human individuals. The germline CDR1 and CDR2 sequences are SGHRS and YFSETQ. V lost 7 bases and J lost 5, with 21 bases in between. The length of the CDR3 is 16 residues. Naive CD8 cells lacked CD45RO, underwent positive selection for CCR7 and left out terminally differentiated effector memory CD45RA+ cells. Using immunoSEQ multiplex PCR, the repertoire was profiled, and TCRdb retains in-frame clones only, with some absent. The sample has over 2,000,000 clones, just under 95% seen once; the top ten hold around 1.8%.

The chain employs TRBV5-1 and TRBJ1-4; D unresolved. Input material: naive CD8+ T cells from PBMCs. This receptor was identified in a man in his late teens or twenties in good health. Some clones in this sample may be carry-over from other donors' samples. The DNA of the CDR3 is TGCGCCAGCGCGCCCCTTTACGTCGAAGGGAATGAAAAACTGTTTTTT. Protein product: CASAPLYVEGNEKLFF.